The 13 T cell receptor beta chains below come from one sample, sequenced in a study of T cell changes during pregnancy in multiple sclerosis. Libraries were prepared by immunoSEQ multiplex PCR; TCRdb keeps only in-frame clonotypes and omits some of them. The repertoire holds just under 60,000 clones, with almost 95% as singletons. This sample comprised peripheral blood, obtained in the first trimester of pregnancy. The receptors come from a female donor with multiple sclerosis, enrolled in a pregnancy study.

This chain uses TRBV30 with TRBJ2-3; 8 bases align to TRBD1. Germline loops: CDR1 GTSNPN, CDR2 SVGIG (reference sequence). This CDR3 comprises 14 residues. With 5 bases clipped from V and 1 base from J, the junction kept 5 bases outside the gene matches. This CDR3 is CAWRTGFGTDTQYF. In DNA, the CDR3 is TGTGCCTGGCGGACAGGGTTCGGCACAGATACGCAGTATTTT.

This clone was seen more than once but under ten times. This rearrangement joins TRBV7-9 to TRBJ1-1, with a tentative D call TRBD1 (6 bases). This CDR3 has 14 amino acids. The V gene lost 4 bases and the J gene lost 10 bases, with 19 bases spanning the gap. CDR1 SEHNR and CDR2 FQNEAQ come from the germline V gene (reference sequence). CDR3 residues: CASSSPGGGVRAFF. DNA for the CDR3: TGTGCCAGCAGCTCCCCCGGGGGGGGCGTGAGAGCTTTCTTT.

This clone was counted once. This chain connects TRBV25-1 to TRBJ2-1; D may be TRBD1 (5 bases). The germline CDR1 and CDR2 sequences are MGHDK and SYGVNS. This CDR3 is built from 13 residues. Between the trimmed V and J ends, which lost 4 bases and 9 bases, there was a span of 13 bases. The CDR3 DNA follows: TGTGCCAGCAGTGCAGCCAGGGTAACTGAGCAGTTCTTC. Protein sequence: CASSAARVTEQFF. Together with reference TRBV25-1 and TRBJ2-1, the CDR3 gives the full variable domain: EADIYQTPRYLVIGTGKKITLECSQTMGHDKMYWYQQDPGMELHLIHYSYGVNSTEKGDLSSESTVSRIRTEHFPLTLESARPSHTSQYLCASSAARVTEQFFGPGTRLTVL.

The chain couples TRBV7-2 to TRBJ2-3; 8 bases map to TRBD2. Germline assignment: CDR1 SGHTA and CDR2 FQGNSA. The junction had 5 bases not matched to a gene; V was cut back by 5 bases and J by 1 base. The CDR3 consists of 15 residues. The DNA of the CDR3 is TGTGCCAGCAGCGTGGCGGGGGGCCGCACAGATACGCAGTATTTT. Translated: CASSVAGGRTDTQYF.

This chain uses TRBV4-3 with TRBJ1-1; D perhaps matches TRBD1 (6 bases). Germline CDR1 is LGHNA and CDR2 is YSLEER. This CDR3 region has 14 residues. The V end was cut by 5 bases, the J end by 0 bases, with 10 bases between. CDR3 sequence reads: CASSEDSLNTEAFF. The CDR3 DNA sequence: TGCGCCAGCAGCGAGGACAGTCTGAACACTGAAGCTTTCTTT.

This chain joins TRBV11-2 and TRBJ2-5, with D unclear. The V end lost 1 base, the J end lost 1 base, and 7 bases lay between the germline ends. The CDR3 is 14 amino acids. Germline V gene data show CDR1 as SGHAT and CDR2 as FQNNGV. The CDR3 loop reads CASSLVAVQETQYF. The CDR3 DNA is TGTGCCAGCAGCTTAGTAGCAGTCCAAGAGACCCAGTACTTC.

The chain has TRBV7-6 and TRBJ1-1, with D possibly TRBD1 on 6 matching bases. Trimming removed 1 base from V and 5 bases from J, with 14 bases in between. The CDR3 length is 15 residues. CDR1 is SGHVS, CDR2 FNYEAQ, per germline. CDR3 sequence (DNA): TGTGCCAGCAGCTTAGTCACAGGGAGGGGAACTGAAGCTTTCTTT. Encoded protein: CASSLVTGRGTEAFF.

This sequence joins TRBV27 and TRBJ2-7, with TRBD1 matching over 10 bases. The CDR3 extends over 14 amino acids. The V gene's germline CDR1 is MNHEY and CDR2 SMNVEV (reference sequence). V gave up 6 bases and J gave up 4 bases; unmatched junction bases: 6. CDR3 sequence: CASSRDRGLYEQYF. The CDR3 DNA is TGTGCCAGCAGCCGGGACAGGGGCCTTTACGAGCAGTACTTC.

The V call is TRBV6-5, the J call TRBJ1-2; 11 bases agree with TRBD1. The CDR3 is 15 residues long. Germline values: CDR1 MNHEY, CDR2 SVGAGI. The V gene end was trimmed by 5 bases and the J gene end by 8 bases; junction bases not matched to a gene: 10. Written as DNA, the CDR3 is TGTGCCAGCAGTGCCGGAGGACAGGGGGCGCGGGGCTACACCTTC. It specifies CASSAGGQGARGYTF.

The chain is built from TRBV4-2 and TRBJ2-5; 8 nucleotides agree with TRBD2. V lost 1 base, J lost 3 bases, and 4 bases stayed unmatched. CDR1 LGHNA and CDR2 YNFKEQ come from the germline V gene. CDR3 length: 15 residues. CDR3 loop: CASSQGQRGKETQYF. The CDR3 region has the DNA TGTGCCAGCAGCCAAGGGCAGCGGGGGAAAGAGACCCAGTACTTC.

CDR3 residues: CAWGGQGNQPQHF. The CDR3 bases are TGTGCCTGGGGAGGGCAGGGCAATCAGCCCCAGCATTTT. The rearrangement joins TRBV30 to TRBJ1-5; D gene ambiguous. V lost 5 bases and J 2 bases, leaving 10 bases between the germline ends. Germline V lookup: CDR1 GTSNPN, CDR2 SVGIG (reference sequence). The CDR3 covers 13 residues.

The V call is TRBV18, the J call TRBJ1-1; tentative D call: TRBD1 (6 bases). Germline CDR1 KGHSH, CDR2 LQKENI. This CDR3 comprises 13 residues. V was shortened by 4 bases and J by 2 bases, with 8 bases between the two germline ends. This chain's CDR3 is CASSRTVNTEAFF. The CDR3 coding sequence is TGTGCCAGCTCACGGACAGTAAACACTGAAGCTTTCTTT.

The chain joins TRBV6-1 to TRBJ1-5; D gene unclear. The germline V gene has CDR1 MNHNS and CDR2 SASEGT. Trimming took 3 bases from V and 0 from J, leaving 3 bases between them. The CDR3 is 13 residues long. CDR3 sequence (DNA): TGTGCCAGCAGTGACGGTAGCAATCAGCCCCAGCATTTT. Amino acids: CASSDGSNQPQHF.